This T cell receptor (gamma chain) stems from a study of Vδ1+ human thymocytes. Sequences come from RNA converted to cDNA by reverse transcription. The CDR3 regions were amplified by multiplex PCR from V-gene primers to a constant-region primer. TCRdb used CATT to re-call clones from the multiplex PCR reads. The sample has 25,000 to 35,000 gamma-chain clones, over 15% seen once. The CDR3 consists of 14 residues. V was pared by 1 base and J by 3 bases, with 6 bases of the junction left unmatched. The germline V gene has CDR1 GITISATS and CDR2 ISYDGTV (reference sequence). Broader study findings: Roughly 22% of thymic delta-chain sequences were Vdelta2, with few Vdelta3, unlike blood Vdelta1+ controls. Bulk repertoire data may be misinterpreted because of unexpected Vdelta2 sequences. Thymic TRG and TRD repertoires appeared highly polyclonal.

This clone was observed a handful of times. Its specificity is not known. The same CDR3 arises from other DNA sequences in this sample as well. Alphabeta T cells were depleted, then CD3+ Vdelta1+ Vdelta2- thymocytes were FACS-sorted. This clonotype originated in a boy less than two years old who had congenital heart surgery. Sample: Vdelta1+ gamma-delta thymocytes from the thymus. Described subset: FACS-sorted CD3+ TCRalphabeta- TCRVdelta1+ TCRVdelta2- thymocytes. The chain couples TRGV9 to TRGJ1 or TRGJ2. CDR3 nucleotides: TGTGCCTTGTGGGAGGTCCCACCTTATTATAAGAAACTCTTT. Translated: CALWEVPPYYKKLF.